This TCR beta chain was found in a study of blood T cell repertoires in COVID-19. Some clones are missing from TCRdb's copy, which holds only in-frame ones; the method was immunoSEQ multiplex PCR. This table holds approximately 200,000 clones, about 80% found once. V was clipped by 2 bases and J by 3 bases; unmatched bases: 12. CDR1 and CDR2 from the germline V gene are LGHDT and YNNKEL (reference sequence). The CDR3 loop spans 17 amino acids. Sequenced: PBMCs or T cells enriched from blood (not recorded which). This TCR derives from a man in his 60s who had recovered from COVID-19. V usage is TRBV3-1 (or the pseudogene TRBV3-2) and J usage is TRBJ2-5, with 7 positions matching TRBD1. Here the CDR3 DNA reads TGTGCCAGCAGCCAACTGACAGGGCAGGGCACCAAAGAGACCCAGTACTTC. This gives the protein CASSQLTGQGTKETQYF.